This T cell receptor (beta chain) was documented in a study of blood T cell repertoires in COVID-19. The overall study: Donors in the United States, Italy and Spain gave samples during acute or convalescent COVID-19. From T cells, B-cell-depleted T cells, or PBMCs came the material, which was cDNA or gDNA.

Trimming cost V 4 bases and J 0 bases; bases outside gene matches: 8. This CDR3 has 16 amino acids. Germline CDR1 and CDR2: MNHEY and SVGAGI. Authors' processing steps: Reference gene primer amplification in the assay estimated nucleated cell counts. Method: immunoSEQ multiplex PCR; TCRdb's copy keeps in-frame clones and lacks some. The V and J calls and clone size come from that table; D and trimming were worked out from the DNA. The sample lists approximately 56,000 clones, roughly 91% occurring once. The source material was peripheral blood. This sequence was found in an older man with active or convalescent COVID-19. The rearrangement joins TRBV6-5 to TRBJ1-1; 7 bases match TRBD1. The CDR3 here is CASSSITGTVNTEAFF. The CDR3 DNA reads as TGTGCCAGCAGTTCCATCACCGGGACAGTGAACACTGAAGCTTTCTTT.